One and the same sample provided the 23 T cell receptor beta chains below, sequenced in a study of CD8 T cells in ankylosing spondylitis. Their target antigens are unknown. Overall study findings and caveats: Several highly homologous variants formed a TCR beta motif that appeared characteristic of ankylosing spondylitis blood.

TCRdb analysed the 5' RACE reads with MiXCR anew, one entry per CDR3 protein. The profile shows fewer than 450,000 distinct CDR3 sequences, 17% of them singletons. The sample consisted of blood, either unsorted or a sorted T cell fraction (not recorded which). The origin of the receptors is a male donor with ankylosing spondylitis.

This clonotype was detected many times. The V and J genes are TRBV29-1 and TRBJ1-1, with 8 bases that match TRBD1. The CDR3 runs to 14 residues. V trimming: 4 bases; J trimming: 1 base; junction bases outside the gene matches: 5. Germline CDR1 and CDR2: SQVTM and ANQGSEA. The CDR3 bases are TGCAGCGTTGGGACAGGGACTACGAACACTGAAGCTTTCTTT. Translation: CSVGTGTTNTEAFF. The full variable domain, with the rest looked up from reference TRBV29-1 and TRBJ1-1, is SAVISQKPSRDICQRGTSLTIQCQVDSQVTMMFWYRQQPGQSLTLIATANQGSEATYESGFVIDKFPISRPNLTFSTLTVSNMSPEDSSIYLCSVGTGTTNTEAFFGQGTRLTVV.

The V gene is TRBV10-3, the J gene TRBJ2-7, with 9 bases identical to TRBD2. V was pared by 4 bases and J by 5 bases, with 9 bases of the junction left unmatched. CDR3 length equals 15 residues. CDR1 is ENHRY and CDR2 is SYGVKD in the germline V gene. The CDR3 bases are TGTGCCATCAGTGTGGCGGGGGGGCTTGAGGACGAGCAGTACTTC. Translating it yields CAISVAGGLEDEQYF.

This clonotype was seen repeatedly, ten times or more. V and J are TRBV5-1 and TRBJ1-1; 9 positions match TRBD1. With V trimmed by 5 bases and J by 5 bases, 13 bases remained unmatched. The CDR3 spans 16 residues. Germline loops: CDR1 SGHRS, CDR2 YFSETQ. The CDR3 loop is CASSPNPGTGYTEAFF. CDR3 nucleotides: TGCGCCAGCAGTCCAAACCCCGGGACAGGGTATACTGAAGCTTTCTTT.

The chain links TRBV27 to TRBJ1-2; 9 bases are a match to TRBD1. Germline CDR1 MNHEY, CDR2 SMNVEV (reference sequence). The V segment lost 6 bases and the J segment 8 bases; nucleotides outside the gene matches: 10. This CDR3 contains 14 residues. This CDR3 is CASRTSGQGLGYTF. The CDR3, as DNA: TGTGCCAGCAGGACATCGGGACAGGGTTTAGGCTACACCTTC.

This clonotype was found a few times. The chain links TRBV7-8 to TRBJ2-7, with D maybe TRBD2 (5 bases). This CDR3 spans 16 amino acids. The V end lost 5 bases, the J end lost 0 bases, and 17 bases lay between the germline ends. The germline CDR1 and CDR2 sequences are SGHVS and FQNEAQ. The CDR3 coding sequence is TGTGCCAGCAGCCCCGGACTCTCCGAGAGCTCCTACGAGCAGTACTTC. Translation gives CASSPGLSESSYEQYF.

CDR3 in DNA: TGTGCCAGCAGCTGGGACAGGGGGGTAGGTCAGCCCCAGCATTTT. It translates to CASSWDRGVGQPQHF. The chain joins TRBV12-3 or TRBV12-4 to TRBJ1-5; 11 nucleotides align to TRBD1. V dropped 6 bases and J dropped 6; count of bases not matched to a gene: 7. This CDR3 is built from 15 residues.

This chain connects TRBV6-1 to TRBJ2-7, with TRBD1 identical over 10 bases. The CDR3 is 15 residues long. V trimming: 7 bases; J trimming: 1 base; junction bases outside the gene matches: 7. The germline CDR1 and CDR2 sequences are MNHNS and SASEGT. CDR3 sequence reads: CASKKGTGASYEQYF. DNA of the CDR3: TGTGCCAGCAAGAAAGGGACAGGGGCTTCCTACGAGCAGTACTTC.

The gene calls are TRBV6-1 and TRBJ1-6, with D perhaps matching TRBD1 (5 bases). Per germline, CDR1 MNHNS and CDR2 SASEGT. Trimming took 6 bases from V and 6 from J, leaving 15 bases between them. CDR3 length: 15 residues. The CDR3 is CASRTSTDGNSPLHF. CDR3 DNA sequence: TGTGCCAGCAGGACGTCGACAGACGGTAATTCACCCCTCCACTTT.

This clonotype showed up just a few times. The V call is TRBV7-2, the J call TRBJ2-5; D uncertain. The V end was cut by 3 bases, the J end by 3 bases, with 8 bases between. CDR1 is SGHTA and CDR2 is FQGNSA in the germline V gene. The CDR3 has 13 residues. CDR3 residues: CASSFRQKETQYF. The CDR3 bases are TGTGCCAGCAGCTTTCGGCAGAAAGAGACCCAGTACTTC.

This clonotype was detected a few times. The chain employs TRBV7-2 and TRBJ1-1, with D unresolved. V shed 5 bases and J shed 0 bases, with 7 bases lying between them. Germline-derived CDR1 and CDR2 are SGHTA and FQGNSA. CDR3 length equals 13 residues. The CDR3 spells CASSPKVNTEAFF. The CDR3, as DNA: TGTGCCAGCAGCCCGAAAGTGAACACTGAAGCTTTCTTT.

In its sample, this clonotype was seen a few times. J is TRBJ1-3 and V is TRBV5-6; 8 bases map to TRBD1. The V gene's germline CDR1 is SGHDT and CDR2 YYEEEE. The CDR3 is 16 amino acids. V gave up 2 bases and J gave up 4 bases; unmatched junction bases: 8. CDR3 nucleotide sequence: TGTGCCAGCAGCTTTTTCGGACAGGGTTCAGGAAACACCATATATTTT. Encoded protein: CASSFFGQGSGNTIYF.

The sample holds a few counts of this clonotype. The chain combines TRBV4-3 with TRBJ1-1; 7 bases are a match to TRBD1. The CDR3 is 15 residues long. Germline values: CDR1 LGHNA, CDR2 YSLEER. J was trimmed by 3 bases and V by 3 bases; bases with no gene match: 7. CDR3 coding DNA: TGCGCCAGCAGCCAGAGACAGGGTGGGGACACTGAAGCTTTCTTT. Its protein is CASSQRQGGDTEAFF.

In this sample, this clonotype turned up a few times. The chain joins TRBV20-1 to TRBJ1-2, with a possible D match to TRBD1 (5 bases). Germline V lookup: CDR1 DFQATT, CDR2 SNEGSKA (reference sequence). CDR3 size: 13 residues. V lost 6 bases, J lost 5 bases, and 16 bases lay in between. CDR3 sequence reads: CSARGDGAYGYTF. The CDR3 DNA reads as TGCAGTGCCCGTGGGGACGGCGCATATGGCTACACCTTC.

V usage is TRBV5-1 and J usage is TRBJ2-1; 9 nucleotides match TRBD2. The CDR3 extends over 15 amino acids. Germline loops: CDR1 SGHRS, CDR2 YFSETQ. The J segment lost 7 bases and the V segment lost 2 bases, leaving 7 bases of the junction unmatched. CDR3 sequence reads: CASSFKGLAGNEQFF. The CDR3 DNA is TGCGCCAGCAGCTTCAAGGGTCTAGCGGGAAATGAGCAGTTCTTC.

This chain connects TRBV20-1 to TRBJ2-3, with 9 bases matching TRBD2. Germline V CDR1 and CDR2: DFQATT, SNEGSKA (reference sequence). The CDR3 is 16 residues long. The J segment lost 2 bases and the V segment lost 3 bases, leaving 9 bases of the junction unmatched. As DNA, the CDR3 is TGCAGTGCTAGCTACGGCGGGAGGGCCGTCACAGATACGCAGTATTTT. Amino acids: CSASYGGRAVTDTQYF.

The sample holds a few counts of this clonotype. The chain is built from TRBV24-1 and TRBJ2-2; D call uncertain. This CDR3 spans 15 amino acids. Germline V gene data show CDR1 as KGHDR and CDR2 as SFDVKD. The V end was cut by 4 bases, the J end by 5 bases, with 13 bases between. CDR3 in DNA: TGTGCCACCAGTGACCCAAGGACCGTAACCGGGGAGCTGTTTTTT. Encoded protein: CATSDPRTVTGELFF.

The J gene is TRBJ2-7, the V gene TRBV4-2; the match to TRBD2 covers 7 bases. The CDR3 is 15 amino acids. From germline, CDR1 is LGHNA and CDR2 YNFKEQ. J lost 0 bases, V lost 3 bases, and 5 bases had no gene match. CDR3 amino acids: CASSHPSGSSYEQYF. The CDR3 nucleotides are TGTGCCAGCAGCCACCCTAGCGGTAGCTCCTACGAGCAGTACTTC.

The CDR3 DNA reads as TGTGCCAGCAGCCCGTTAGACAGGACGAACACCGGGGAGCTGTTTTTT. Translating gives CASSPLDRTNTGELFF. This chain connects TRBV4-2 to TRBJ2-2; D perhaps matches TRBD1 (6 bases). From germline, CDR1 is LGHNA and CDR2 YNFKEQ. This CDR3 comprises 16 residues. The V end lost 4 bases, the J end lost 0 bases, and 12 bases lay between the germline ends.

The J gene is TRBJ1-1, the V gene TRBV10-3; a possible D gene is TRBD1 (6 bases). Trimming removed 2 bases at V and 5 bases at J, with 9 bases between. Germline V lookup: CDR1 ENHRY, CDR2 SYGVKD. The CDR3 consists of 13 residues. For the CDR3, the DNA is TGTGCCATCAGTGAGACAGGGCGGACTGAAGCTTTCTTT. Its translation is CAISETGRTEAFF.

This clonotype was observed a few times. The chain recombines TRBV7-6 with TRBJ1-6, with D unclear. In germline, CDR1 is SGHVS, CDR2 FNYEAQ. Trimming shortened V by 3 bases and J by 9 bases, and 9 bases separated the two germline ends. The CDR3 spans 13 residues. This CDR3 is CASSLAGSSPLHF. The CDR3, as DNA: TGTGCCAGCAGCTTGGCGGGGAGTTCACCCCTCCACTTT. The whole variable domain, filled in from reference TRBV7-6 and TRBJ1-6, reads GAGVSQSPRYKVTKRGQDVALRCDPISGHVSLYWYRQALGQGPEFLTYFNYEAQQDKSGLPNDRFSAERPEGSISTLTIQRTEQRDSAMYRCASSLAGSSPLHFGNGTRLTVT.

This clonotype was observed a handful of times. The rearrangement joins TRBV6-2 or TRBV6-3 to TRBJ2-3; unclear D gene. This CDR3 is built from 12 residues. Germline V gene sequence: CDR1 MNHEY, CDR2 SVGEGT. The ends were cut back, 4 bases at V and 6 bases at J, with 8 bases in the middle. The CDR3, as DNA: TGTGCCAGCAGTTCCGTACCTGATACGCAGTATTTT. It specifies CASSSVPDTQYF.

This clonotype was seen a few times. The chain joins TRBV1 to TRBJ2-4. TRBV1 corresponds to a pseudogene. The CDR3 extends over 15 amino acids. The CDR3 DNA reads as TGCACCAGCAGCCAAAAGCGGGTAGCCAAAAACATTCAGTACTTC. Protein: CTSSQKRVAKNIQYF.

The chain recombines TRBV6-1 with TRBJ1-1, with TRBD1 matching over 12 bases. V was clipped by 6 bases and J by 3 bases; unmatched bases: 8. Germline CDR1 is MNHNS and CDR2 is SASEGT. This CDR3 contains 16 residues. CDR3 DNA: TGTGCCAGCAGGAAAGGGACAGGGGGCATGTACACTGAAGCTTTCTTT. It specifies CASRKGTGGMYTEAFF.